These 10 T cell receptor beta chains were sequenced from one sample in a study of blood T cells in healthy people across ages. A second PCR of roughly 7 to 11 cycles used a sample-barcoded 5' primer and a J-beta primer mix. MiXCR was run by TCRdb on the 5' RACE reads, yielding one entry per CDR3 protein. The sample includes roughly 900,000 distinct CDR3 sequences, more than 25% of them seen just once. Sequencing was performed on blood. These receptors were collected from a woman of 80 years or more in good health.

This clonotype has a count of ten or more. This sequence joins TRBV20-1 and TRBJ2-1; 9 bases align to TRBD2. This CDR3 is 14 amino acids long. Unmatched junction bases numbered 7, after V lost 3 bases and J lost 7 bases. The germline gives CDR1 DFQATT, CDR2 SNEGSKA (reference sequence). CDR3 sequence: CSASSASGVNEQFF. CDR3 nucleotides: TGCAGTGCTAGCTCGGCTAGCGGGGTAAATGAGCAGTTCTTC.

In its sample, this clonotype was seen a few times. The rearrangement links TRBV9 to TRBJ1-1; 7 bases are a match to TRBD1. V shed 4 bases, J shed 4 bases, and the junction held 10 bases outside the gene matches. Per the germline V gene, CDR1 is SGDLS and CDR2 is YYNGEE. The CDR3 has 15 residues. The CDR3 is CASSQSNRGGTEAFF. In DNA, the CDR3 is TGTGCCAGCAGCCAAAGCAACAGGGGTGGCACTGAAGCTTTCTTT.

A word on this clonotype: This may come from a read error, since a much larger clone is one base off. This CDR3 is CSARRRGFDSGYTF. The CDR3 nucleotides are TGCAGTGCTAGAAGGAGGGGATTTGACAGCGGCTACACCTTC. This chain joins TRBV20-1 and TRBJ1-2; a possible D gene is TRBD1 (5 bases). In germline, CDR1 is DFQATT, CDR2 SNEGSKA (reference sequence). Trimming took 2 bases from V and 8 from J, leaving 18 bases between them. CDR3 size: 14 residues.

This clonotype was detected only a few times. As DNA, the CDR3 is TGTGCCAGCAGTGAAGAGGGCACTGAAGCTTTCTTT. Amino acids: CASSEEGTEAFF. This chain joins TRBV6-1 and TRBJ1-1; D is uncertain. The CDR3 is 12 residues long. Germline CDR1 and CDR2: MNHNS and SASEGT. V lost 1 base, J lost 4 bases, and 4 bases lay in between.

Regarding this clonotype: At one end the junction does not follow the germline gene, possibly because of a read error. The chain joins TRBV4-1 to TRBJ2-3; D ambiguous. This CDR3 has 17 amino acids. The germline gives CDR1 MGHRA, CDR2 YSYEKL. The CDR3 bases are TGCGCCAGCAGCCAAGCCTCGTGGCTAACATCCCCAGATATGCAGTATTTT. Residues: CASSQASWLTSPDMQYF.

In its sample, this clonotype was seen many times. The gene calls are TRBV12-3 or TRBV12-4 and TRBJ2-4; 13 positions match TRBD2. This CDR3 spans 16 amino acids. After removal of 5 bases from V and 3 bases from J, the junction contained 4 bases not matched to a gene. CDR3 region: CASSSTSGGVKNIQYF. CDR3 bases: TGTGCCAGCAGTAGTACTAGCGGGGGGGTCAAAAACATTCAGTACTTC.

At least ten counts were recorded for this clonotype. The rearrangement links TRBV9 to TRBJ2-3; D gene uncertain. This CDR3 has 15 residues. V gave up 4 bases and J gave up 3 bases, with 15 bases separating them. From germline, CDR1 is SGDLS and CDR2 YYNGEE. Written as DNA, the CDR3 is TGTGCCAGCAGCCCGAGGCTCCTAGGTACAGATACGCAGTATTTT. It specifies CASSPRLLGTDTQYF.

Many counts were recorded for this clonotype. The genes are TRBV30 and TRBJ2-7; D may correspond to TRBD1 or TRBD2 (6 bases each). Germline loops: CDR1 GTSNPN, CDR2 SVGIG (reference sequence). The CDR3 runs 15 residues. The ends were cut back, 3 bases at V and 2 bases at J, with 17 bases in the middle. The CDR3 reads CAWRPGAASTYEQYF. The CDR3 DNA is TGTGCCTGGAGGCCGGGGGCTGCCTCCACCTACGAGCAGTACTTC. Together with reference TRBV30 and TRBJ2-7, the CDR3 gives the full variable domain: SQTIHQWPATLVQPVGSPLSLECTVEGTSNPNLYWYRQAAGRGLQLLFYSVGIGQISSEVPQNLSASRPQDRQFILSSKKLLLSDSGFYLCAWRPGAASTYEQYFGPGTRLTVT.

V usage is TRBV6-5 and J usage is TRBJ1-2; D is uncertain. Trimming pared 4 bases from V and 0 bases from J, leaving 9 bases between. Germline V CDR1 and CDR2: MNHEY, SVGAGI. The CDR3 has 14 amino acids. The CDR3 sequence is CASSSYGPNYGYTF. The CDR3 region has the DNA TGTGCCAGCAGTTCGTACGGCCCTAACTATGGCTACACCTTC.

This sequence joins TRBV2 and TRBJ1-2; D possibly corresponds to TRBD1 (6 bases). V dropped 3 bases and J dropped 3 bases, with 11 bases sitting between them. The germline V gene has CDR1 SNHLY and CDR2 FYNNEI. This CDR3 spans 14 amino acids. The CDR3 nucleotides are TGTGCCAGCAGTGACGGACAGCCCCACTATGGCTACACCTTC. This translates into CASSDGQPHYGYTF.